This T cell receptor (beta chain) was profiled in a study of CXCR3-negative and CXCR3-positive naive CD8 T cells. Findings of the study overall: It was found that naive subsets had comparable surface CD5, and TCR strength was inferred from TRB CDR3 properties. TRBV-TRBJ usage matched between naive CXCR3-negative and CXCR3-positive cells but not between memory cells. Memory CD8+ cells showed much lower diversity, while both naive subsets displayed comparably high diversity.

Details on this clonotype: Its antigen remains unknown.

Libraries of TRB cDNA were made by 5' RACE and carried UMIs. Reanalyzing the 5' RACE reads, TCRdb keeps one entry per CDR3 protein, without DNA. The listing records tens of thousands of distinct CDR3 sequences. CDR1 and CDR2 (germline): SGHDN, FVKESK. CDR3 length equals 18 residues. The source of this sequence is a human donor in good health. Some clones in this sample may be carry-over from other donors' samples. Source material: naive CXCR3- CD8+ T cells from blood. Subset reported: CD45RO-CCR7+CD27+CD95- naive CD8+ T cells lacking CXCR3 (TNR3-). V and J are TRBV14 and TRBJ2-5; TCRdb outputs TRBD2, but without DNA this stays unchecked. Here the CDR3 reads CASSQGWLAGPEAETQYF.